The 15 T cell receptor beta chains reported below all come from one sample, sequenced in a study of Tregs in tolerant kidney transplant recipients. TCRdb's copy holds only in-frame clones and misses some; the assay was immunoSEQ multiplex PCR. The sample has about 64,000 clones; under 98% are singletons. Here the sequenced sample was Tregs from blood, taken before the transplant. These receptors all come from a human donor who received a combined kidney and bone marrow transplant.

The chain joins TRBV7-9 to TRBJ2-7, with unresolved D. CDR1 is SEHNR and CDR2 is FQNEAQ in the germline V gene (reference sequence). This CDR3 spans 13 amino acids. The V gene lost 4 bases and the J gene lost 6 bases, with 13 bases spanning the gap. The DNA for the CDR3 is TGTGCCAGCAGCTCCGTGCGACAAGGCGAGCAGTACTTC. It yields the protein CASSSVRQGEQYF.

Here the CDR3 reads CASSKVKVRDRGLETQYF. Here the CDR3 DNA reads TGTGCCAGCAGCAAAGTGAAGGTGCGGGACAGGGGTTTGGAGACCCAGTACTTC. The chain combines TRBV21-1 with TRBJ2-5; no DNA check was done on the table's D call, TRBD1. TRBV21-1 represents a pseudogene. This CDR3 has 18 amino acids.

The chain combines TRBV30 with TRBJ1-3; D unclear. V was clipped by 4 bases and J by 2 bases, with 15 bases between them. Germline lookup yields CDR1 GTSNPN and CDR2 SVGIG (reference sequence). CDR3 length: 15 residues. The DNA for the CDR3 is TGTGCCTGGAACCGAAATACAGTCGCTGGAAACACCATATATTTT. It specifies CAWNRNTVAGNTIYF.

The chain couples TRBV11-2 to TRBJ2-7, with a weak D call TRBD1 (5 bases). V was trimmed by 4 bases and J by 2 bases, leaving 9 bases between them. The CDR3 loop spans 13 amino acids. From germline, CDR1 is SGHAT and CDR2 FQNNGV. DNA of the CDR3: TGTGCCAGCAGCTCTGGACATGCCTACGAGCAGTACTTC. Protein sequence: CASSSGHAYEQYF.

This chain connects TRBV12-5 to TRBJ2-5; tentative D call: TRBD1 (5 bases). Trimming removed 0 bases at V and 3 bases at J, with 14 bases between. CDR3 length: 16 residues. Germline-derived CDR1 and CDR2 are LGHNT and FRNRAP. CDR3 nucleotides: TGTGCTAGTGGTTTGGTACTCGGTTTAGGGGAAGAGACCCAGTACTTC. The encoded protein is CASGLVLGLGEETQYF.

V is TRBV10-3 and J is TRBJ1-2; 8 bases fit TRBD1. The CDR3 has 15 amino acids. Germline V CDR1 and CDR2: ENHRY, SYGVKD. Unmatched junction bases numbered 10, after V lost 6 bases and J lost 4 bases. The CDR3 reads CAISASGGAGYGYTF. The CDR3 DNA reads as TGTGCCATCAGCGCTTCAGGGGGCGCTGGCTATGGCTACACCTTC.

The rearrangement joins TRBV5-1 to TRBJ2-5; D is possibly TRBD2 (5 bases). Trimming stripped 4 bases from V and 5 bases from J, with 15 bases between. The CDR3 consists of 14 residues. Germline loops: CDR1 SGHRS, CDR2 YFSETQ. Written as DNA, the CDR3 is TGCGCCAGCAGCCCTGGGGTCGGGGTTGAGACCCAGTACTTC. Translated, it gives CASSPGVGVETQYF.

This sequence joins TRBV4-1 and TRBJ2-5; TRBD1 might be the D (6 bases). Deletions cut 1 base from V and 7 bases from J, with 19 bases between. CDR1 and CDR2 (germline): MGHRA, YSYEKL. The CDR3 contains 16 residues. The CDR3 reads CASSQAPEQGRRTQYF. The CDR3 DNA is TGCGCCAGCAGCCAAGCACCGGAACAGGGTCGGAGGACCCAGTACTTC.

The chain employs TRBV9 and TRBJ2-3; D possibly corresponds to TRBD2 (6 bases). CDR3 size: 14 residues. Trimming removed 2 bases from V and 2 bases from J, with 9 bases in between. Germline V gene data show CDR1 as SGDLS and CDR2 as YYNGEE. The CDR3 is CASSVGGLTDTQYF. The CDR3 region has the DNA TGTGCCAGCAGCGTGGGGGGACTCACAGATACGCAGTATTTT.

The chain uses TRBV19 and TRBJ1-1; 8 bases match TRBD1. This CDR3 contains 14 residues. The junction had 3 bases not matched to a gene; V was cut back by 5 bases and J by 1 base. Germline loops: CDR1 LNHDA, CDR2 SQIVND (reference sequence). DNA for the CDR3: TGTGCCAGTAGTGCGGACAGGGCGAACACTGAAGCTTTCTTT. It is translated as CASSADRANTEAFF.

This chain connects TRBV7-8 to TRBJ2-3; 9 bases align to TRBD2. This CDR3 comprises 15 residues. Trimming at V came to 5 bases and at J to 2 bases, leaving 5 bases not matched to a gene. The germline CDR1 and CDR2 sequences are SGHVS and FQNEAQ. CDR3 sequence: CASSTAGGPTDTQYF. The CDR3 nucleotides read TGTGCCAGCAGCACAGCGGGGGGACCCACAGATACGCAGTATTTT.

This clone was seen a single time. The V gene is TRBV5-1, the J gene TRBJ1-1; 8 nucleotides agree with TRBD1. Per germline, CDR1 SGHRS and CDR2 YFSETQ. V was pared by 5 bases and J by 4 bases, with 19 bases of the junction left unmatched. The CDR3 runs to 18 residues. The CDR3 nucleotides are TGCGCCAGCAGGGGGCAGGGGGCTTGGGGACGATACCCCACTGAAGCTTTCTTT. It translates to CASRGQGAWGRYPTEAFF.

The chain uses TRBV2 and TRBJ2-3, with 8 positions matching TRBD2. The germline V gene encodes CDR1 SNHLY and CDR2 FYNNEI. This CDR3 has 15 residues. The junction had 4 bases not matched to a gene; V was cut back by 5 bases and J by 0 bases. The CDR3 reads CASSFGGASTDTQYF. Written as DNA, the CDR3 is TGTGCCAGCAGTTTCGGGGGGGCTAGCACAGATACGCAGTATTTT.

This chain connects TRBV7-3 to TRBJ2-1; 10 nucleotides agree with TRBD2. Germline CDR1 SGHTA, CDR2 FQGTGA. The CDR3 consists of 13 residues. The trim removed 5 bases at V and 13 bases at J, leaving 8 bases unmatched. CDR3 bases: TGTGCCAGCAGCGCAAATCTAGCGGGGGAACAGTTCTTC. Translating gives CASSANLAGEQFF.

The chain has TRBV28 and TRBJ2-2, with D possibly being TRBD1 (5 bases). The CDR3 is 19 amino acids. Germline CDR1 reads MDHEN; CDR2 reads SYDVKM. Trimming removed 5 bases from V and 5 bases from J, with 27 bases in between. The CDR3 is CASSPLNPRGPSITGELFF. Written as DNA, the CDR3 is TGTGCCAGCAGTCCCTTAAATCCAAGGGGCCCCTCGATTACCGGGGAGCTGTTTTTT.